This T cell receptor (beta chain) was identified in a study of T-cell memory formation after mild COVID-19. TCRdb passed the 5' RACE reads through MiXCR, listing each CDR3 protein once. This sample has 250,000 to 350,000 distinct CDR3 sequences, with roughly 21% found just once. The CDR3 has 13 amino acids. V was clipped by 3 bases and J by 2 bases; unmatched bases: 1. Germline-derived CDR1 and CDR2 are SGHRS and YFSETQ. This clonotype was counted ten times or more. Sequenced input: PBMCs or a T cell subset sorted from them (not recorded which). The rearrangement links TRBV5-1 to TRBJ1-2; 7 bases are a match to TRBD1. The receptor was derived from a man aged 18 to 30 who had mild COVID-19 (a few samples of this study predate the infection). Cell type and time point are not known. The CDR3: CASSSTGNYGYTF. The CDR3 DNA sequence: TGCGCCAGCAGCTCGACAGGGAACTATGGCTACACCTTC.